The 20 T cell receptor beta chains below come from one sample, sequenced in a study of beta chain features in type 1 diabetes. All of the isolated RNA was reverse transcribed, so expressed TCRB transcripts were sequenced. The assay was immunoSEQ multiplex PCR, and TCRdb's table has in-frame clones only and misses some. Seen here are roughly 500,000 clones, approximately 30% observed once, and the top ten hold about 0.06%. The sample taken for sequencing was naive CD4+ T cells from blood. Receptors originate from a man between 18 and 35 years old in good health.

CDR3 loop: CSVAGQYSGANVLTF. The CDR3 region has the DNA TGCAGCGTGGCAGGACAGTACTCTGGGGCCAACGTCCTGACTTTC. This rearrangement joins TRBV29-1 to TRBJ2-6; D is possibly TRBD1 (6 bases). This CDR3 contains 15 residues. Trimming cost V 6 bases and J 0 bases, with 12 bases left between them. Germline V gene sequence: CDR1 SQVTM, CDR2 ANQGSEA.

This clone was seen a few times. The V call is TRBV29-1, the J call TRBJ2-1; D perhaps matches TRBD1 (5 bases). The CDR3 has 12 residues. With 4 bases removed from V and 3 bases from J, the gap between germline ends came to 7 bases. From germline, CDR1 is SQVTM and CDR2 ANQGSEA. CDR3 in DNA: TGCAGCGTTGCGACAGACTACAATGAGCAGTTCTTC. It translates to CSVATDYNEQFF.

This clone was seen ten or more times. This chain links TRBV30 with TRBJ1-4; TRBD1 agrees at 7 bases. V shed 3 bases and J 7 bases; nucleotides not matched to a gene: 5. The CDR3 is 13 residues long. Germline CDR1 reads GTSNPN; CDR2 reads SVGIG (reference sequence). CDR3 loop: CAWRTGAGEKLFF. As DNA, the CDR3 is TGTGCCTGGAGAACAGGGGCGGGTGAAAAACTGTTTTTT.

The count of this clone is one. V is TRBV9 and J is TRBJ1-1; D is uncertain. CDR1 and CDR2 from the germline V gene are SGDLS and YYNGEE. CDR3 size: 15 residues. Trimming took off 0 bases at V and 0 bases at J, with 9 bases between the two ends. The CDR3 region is CASSVDGGLNTEAFF. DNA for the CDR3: TGTGCCAGCAGCGTAGATGGCGGCCTGAACACTGAAGCTTTCTTT.

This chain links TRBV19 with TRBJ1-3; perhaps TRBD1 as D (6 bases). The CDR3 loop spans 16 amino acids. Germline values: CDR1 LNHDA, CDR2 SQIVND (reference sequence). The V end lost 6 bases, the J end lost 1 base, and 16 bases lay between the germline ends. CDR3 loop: CASRPSGTPSGNTIYF. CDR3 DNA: TGTGCCAGTAGGCCTTCCGGGACACCTTCTGGAAACACCATATATTTT.

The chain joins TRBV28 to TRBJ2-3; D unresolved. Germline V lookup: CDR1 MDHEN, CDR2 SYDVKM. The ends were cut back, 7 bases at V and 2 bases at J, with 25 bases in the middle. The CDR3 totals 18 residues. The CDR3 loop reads CASKNFPVTQRYTDTQYF. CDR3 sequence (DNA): TGTGCCAGCAAGAACTTCCCAGTCACCCAAAGATACACAGATACGCAGTATTTT.

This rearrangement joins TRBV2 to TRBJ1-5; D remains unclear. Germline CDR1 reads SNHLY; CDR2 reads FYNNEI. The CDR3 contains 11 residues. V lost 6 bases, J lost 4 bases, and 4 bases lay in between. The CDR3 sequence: CASRDNQPQHF. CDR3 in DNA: TGTGCCAGCAGGGATAATCAGCCCCAGCATTTT.

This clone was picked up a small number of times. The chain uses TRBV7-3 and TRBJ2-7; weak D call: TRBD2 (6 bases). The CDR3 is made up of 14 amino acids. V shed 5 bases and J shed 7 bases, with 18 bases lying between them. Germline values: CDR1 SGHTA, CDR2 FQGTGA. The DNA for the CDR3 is TGTGCCAGCAGCCCGCCCGGACGGGCGGGAGAGCAGTACTTC. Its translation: CASSPPGRAGEQYF.

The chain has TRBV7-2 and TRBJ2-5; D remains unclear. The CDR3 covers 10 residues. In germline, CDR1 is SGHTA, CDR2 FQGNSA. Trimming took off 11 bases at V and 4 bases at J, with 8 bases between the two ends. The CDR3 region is CASVRETQYF. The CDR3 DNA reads TGTGCCTCCGTGAGAGAGACCCAGTACTTC.

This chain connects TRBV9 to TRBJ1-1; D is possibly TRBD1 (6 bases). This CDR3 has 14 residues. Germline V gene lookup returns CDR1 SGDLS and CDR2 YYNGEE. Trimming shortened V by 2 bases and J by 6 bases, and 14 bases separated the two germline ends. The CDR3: CASSVLGGSAEAFF. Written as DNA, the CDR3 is TGTGCCAGCAGCGTTCTGGGGGGCTCCGCTGAAGCTTTCTTT.

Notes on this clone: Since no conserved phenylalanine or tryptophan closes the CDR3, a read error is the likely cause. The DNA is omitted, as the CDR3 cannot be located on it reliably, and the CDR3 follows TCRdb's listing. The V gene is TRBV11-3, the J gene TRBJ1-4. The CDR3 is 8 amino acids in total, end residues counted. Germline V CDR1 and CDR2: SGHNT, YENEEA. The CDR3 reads CASSWGEV.

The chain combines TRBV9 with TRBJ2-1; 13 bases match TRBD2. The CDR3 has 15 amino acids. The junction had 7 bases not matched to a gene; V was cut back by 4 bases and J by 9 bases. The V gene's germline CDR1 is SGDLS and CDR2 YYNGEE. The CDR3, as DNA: TGTGCCAGCAGCAAGGGACTAGCGGGAATCCCTGAGCAGTTCTTC. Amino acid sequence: CASSKGLAGIPEQFF.

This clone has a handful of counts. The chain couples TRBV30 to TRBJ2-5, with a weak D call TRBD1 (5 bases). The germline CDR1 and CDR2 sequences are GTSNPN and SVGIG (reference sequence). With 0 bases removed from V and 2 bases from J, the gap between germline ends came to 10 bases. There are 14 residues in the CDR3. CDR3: CAWSVQVFQETQYF. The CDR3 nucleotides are TGTGCCTGGAGTGTACAGGTGTTTCAAGAGACCCAGTACTTC.

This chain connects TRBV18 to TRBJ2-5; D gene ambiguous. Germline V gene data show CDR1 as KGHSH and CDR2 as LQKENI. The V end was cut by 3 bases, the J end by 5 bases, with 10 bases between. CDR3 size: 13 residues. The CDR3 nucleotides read TGTGCCAGCTCACCGCGGATGGGGGAGACCCAGTACTTC. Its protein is CASSPRMGETQYF.

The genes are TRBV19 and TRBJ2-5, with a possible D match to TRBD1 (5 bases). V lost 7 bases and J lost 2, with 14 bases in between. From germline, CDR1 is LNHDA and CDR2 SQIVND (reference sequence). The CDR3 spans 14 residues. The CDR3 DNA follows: TGTGCCAGTACCTCGGGTCAGGGACAAGAGACCCAGTACTTC. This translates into CASTSGQGQETQYF.

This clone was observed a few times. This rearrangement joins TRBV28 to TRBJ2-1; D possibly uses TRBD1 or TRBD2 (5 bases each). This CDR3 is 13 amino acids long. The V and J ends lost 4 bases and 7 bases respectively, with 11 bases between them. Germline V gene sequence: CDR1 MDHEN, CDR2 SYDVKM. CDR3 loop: CASSWAGTNEQFF. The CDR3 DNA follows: TGTGCCAGCAGTTGGGCCGGGACGAATGAGCAGTTCTTC.

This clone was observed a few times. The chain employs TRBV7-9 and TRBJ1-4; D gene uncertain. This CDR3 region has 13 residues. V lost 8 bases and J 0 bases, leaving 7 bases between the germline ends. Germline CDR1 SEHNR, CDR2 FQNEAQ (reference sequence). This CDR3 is CASSPTTNEKLFF. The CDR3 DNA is TGTGCCAGCTCCCCCACAACTAATGAAAAACTGTTTTTT.

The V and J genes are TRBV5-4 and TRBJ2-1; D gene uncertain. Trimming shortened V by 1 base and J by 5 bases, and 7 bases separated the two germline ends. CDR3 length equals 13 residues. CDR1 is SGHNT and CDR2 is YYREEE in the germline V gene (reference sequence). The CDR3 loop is CASSLKVDNEQFF. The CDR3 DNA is TGTGCCAGCAGCTTGAAGGTGGACAATGAGCAGTTCTTC.

CDR3 DNA sequence: TGTGCCAGCAGCCCCCGAGACAGGGGGGAGACTAGCGGGACCTACGAGCAGTACTTC. Amino acids: CASSPRDRGETSGTYEQYF. V usage is TRBV14 and J usage is TRBJ2-7; 11 bases fit TRBD2. J gave up 2 bases and V 4 bases, and 16 bases lay outside the gene matches. Per germline, CDR1 SGHDN and CDR2 FVKESK. The CDR3 is 19 amino acids.

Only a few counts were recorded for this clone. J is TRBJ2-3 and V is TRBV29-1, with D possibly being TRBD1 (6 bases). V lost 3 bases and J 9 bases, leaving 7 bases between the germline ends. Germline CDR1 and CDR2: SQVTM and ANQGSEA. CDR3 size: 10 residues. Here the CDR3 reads CSVDQGTQYF. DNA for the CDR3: TGCAGCGTTGACCAGGGGACGCAGTATTTT.